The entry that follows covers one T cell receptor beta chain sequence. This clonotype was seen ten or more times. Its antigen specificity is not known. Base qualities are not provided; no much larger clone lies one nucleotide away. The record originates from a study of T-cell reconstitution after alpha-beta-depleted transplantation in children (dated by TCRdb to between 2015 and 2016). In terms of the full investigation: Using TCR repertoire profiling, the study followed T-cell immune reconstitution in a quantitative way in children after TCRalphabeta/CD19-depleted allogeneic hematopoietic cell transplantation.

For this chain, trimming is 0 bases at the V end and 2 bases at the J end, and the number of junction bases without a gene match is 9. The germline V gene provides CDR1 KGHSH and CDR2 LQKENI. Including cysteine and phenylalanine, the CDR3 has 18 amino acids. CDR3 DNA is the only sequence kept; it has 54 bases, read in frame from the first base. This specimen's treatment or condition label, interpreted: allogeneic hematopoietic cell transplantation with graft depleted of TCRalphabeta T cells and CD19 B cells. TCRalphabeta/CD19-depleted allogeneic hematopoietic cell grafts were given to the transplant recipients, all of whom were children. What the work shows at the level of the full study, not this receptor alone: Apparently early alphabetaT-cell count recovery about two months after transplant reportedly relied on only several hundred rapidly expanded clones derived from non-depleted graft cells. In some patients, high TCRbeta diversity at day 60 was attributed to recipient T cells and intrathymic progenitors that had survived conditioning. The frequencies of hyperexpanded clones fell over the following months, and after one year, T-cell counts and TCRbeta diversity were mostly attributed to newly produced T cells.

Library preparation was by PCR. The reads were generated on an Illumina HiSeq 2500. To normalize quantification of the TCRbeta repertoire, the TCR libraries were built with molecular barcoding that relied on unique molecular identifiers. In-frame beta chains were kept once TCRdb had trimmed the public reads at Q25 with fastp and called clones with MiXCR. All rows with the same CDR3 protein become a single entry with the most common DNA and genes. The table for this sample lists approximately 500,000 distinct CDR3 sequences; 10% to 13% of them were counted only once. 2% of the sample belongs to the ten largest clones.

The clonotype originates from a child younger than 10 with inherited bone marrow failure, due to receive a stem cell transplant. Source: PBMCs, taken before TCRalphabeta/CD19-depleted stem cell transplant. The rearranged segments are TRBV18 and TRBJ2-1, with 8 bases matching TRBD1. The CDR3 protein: CASSPPTRDRLTYNEQFF. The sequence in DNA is TGTGCCAGCTCACCACCTACCCGGGACAGGCTGACCTACAATGAGCAGTTCTTC.